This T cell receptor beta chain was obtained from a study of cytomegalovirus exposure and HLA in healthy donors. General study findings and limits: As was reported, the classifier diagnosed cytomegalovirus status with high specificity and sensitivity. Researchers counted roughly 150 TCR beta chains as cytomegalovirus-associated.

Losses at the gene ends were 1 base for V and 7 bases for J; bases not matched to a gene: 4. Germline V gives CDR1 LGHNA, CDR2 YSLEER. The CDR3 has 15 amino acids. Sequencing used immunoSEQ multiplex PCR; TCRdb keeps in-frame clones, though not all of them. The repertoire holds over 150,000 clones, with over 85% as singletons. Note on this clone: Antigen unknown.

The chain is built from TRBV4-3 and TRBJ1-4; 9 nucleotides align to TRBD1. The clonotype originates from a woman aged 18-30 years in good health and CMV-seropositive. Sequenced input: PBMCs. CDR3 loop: CASSQGQGVGEKLFF. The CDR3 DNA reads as TGCGCCAGCAGCCAAGGACAGGGGGTAGGTGAAAAACTGTTTTTT.